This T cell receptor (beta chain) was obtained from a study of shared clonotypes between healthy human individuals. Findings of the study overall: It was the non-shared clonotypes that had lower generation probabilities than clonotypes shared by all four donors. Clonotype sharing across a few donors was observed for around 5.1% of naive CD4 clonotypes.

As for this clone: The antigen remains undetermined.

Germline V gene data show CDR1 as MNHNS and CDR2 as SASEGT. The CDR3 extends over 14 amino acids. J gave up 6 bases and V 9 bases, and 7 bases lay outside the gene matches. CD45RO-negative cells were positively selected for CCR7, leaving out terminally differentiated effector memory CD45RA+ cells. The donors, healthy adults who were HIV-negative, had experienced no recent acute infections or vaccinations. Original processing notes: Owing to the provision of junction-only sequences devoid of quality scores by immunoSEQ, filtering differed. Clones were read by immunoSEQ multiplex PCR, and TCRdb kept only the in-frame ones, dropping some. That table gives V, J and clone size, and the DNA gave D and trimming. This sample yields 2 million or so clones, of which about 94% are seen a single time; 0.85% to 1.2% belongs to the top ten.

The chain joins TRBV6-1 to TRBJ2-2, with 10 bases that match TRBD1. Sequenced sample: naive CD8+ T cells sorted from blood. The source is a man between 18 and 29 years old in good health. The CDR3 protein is CASWDRGSPGELFF. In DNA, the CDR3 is TGTGCCAGTTGGGACAGGGGAAGTCCCGGGGAGCTGTTTTTT.